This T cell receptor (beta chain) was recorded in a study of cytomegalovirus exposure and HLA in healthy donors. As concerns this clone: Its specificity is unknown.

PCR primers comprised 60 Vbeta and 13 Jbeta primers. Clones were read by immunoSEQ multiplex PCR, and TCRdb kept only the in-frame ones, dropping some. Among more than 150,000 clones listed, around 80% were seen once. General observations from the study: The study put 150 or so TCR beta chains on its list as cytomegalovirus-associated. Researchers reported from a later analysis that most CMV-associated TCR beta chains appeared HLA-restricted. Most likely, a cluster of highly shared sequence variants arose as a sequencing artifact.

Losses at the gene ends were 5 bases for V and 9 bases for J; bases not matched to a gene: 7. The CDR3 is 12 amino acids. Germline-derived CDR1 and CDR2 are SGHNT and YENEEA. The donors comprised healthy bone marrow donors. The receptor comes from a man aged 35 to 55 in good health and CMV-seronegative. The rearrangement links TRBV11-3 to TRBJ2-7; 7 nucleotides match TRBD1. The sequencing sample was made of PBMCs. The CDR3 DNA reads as TGTGCCAGCAGCGTGACAGGGTTCGGGCAGTACTTC. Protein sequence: CASSVTGFGQYF.